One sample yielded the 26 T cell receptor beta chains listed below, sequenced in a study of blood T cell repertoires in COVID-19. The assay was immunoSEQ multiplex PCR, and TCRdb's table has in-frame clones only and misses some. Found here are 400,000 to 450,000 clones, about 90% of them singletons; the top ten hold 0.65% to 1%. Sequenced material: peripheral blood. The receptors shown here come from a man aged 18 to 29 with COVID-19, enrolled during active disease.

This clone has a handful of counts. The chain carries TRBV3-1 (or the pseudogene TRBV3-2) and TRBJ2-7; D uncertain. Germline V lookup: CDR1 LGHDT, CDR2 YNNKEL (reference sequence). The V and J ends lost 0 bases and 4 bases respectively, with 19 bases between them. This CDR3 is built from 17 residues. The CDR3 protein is CASSQDTRSGVLYEQYF. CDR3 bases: TGTGCCAGCAGCCAAGATACGAGGTCTGGAGTCCTATACGAGCAGTACTTC.

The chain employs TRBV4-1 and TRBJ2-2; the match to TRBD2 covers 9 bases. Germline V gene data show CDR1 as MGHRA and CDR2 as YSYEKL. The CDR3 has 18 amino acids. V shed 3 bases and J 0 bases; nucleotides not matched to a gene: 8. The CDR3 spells CASSHASRGGANTGELFF. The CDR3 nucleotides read TGCGCCAGCAGCCACGCATCCCGCGGGGGGGCGAACACCGGGGAGCTGTTTTTT.

In nucleotides, the CDR3 is TGTGCCAGCAGCTTGGCCTACAGCAACACTGAAGCTTTCTTT. Its protein is CASSLAYSNTEAFF. V and J are TRBV5-4 and TRBJ1-1; D ambiguous. V was cut by 0 bases and J by 2 bases, with 8 bases left in between. The CDR3 has 14 residues. The germline V gene encodes CDR1 SGHNT and CDR2 YYREEE (reference sequence).

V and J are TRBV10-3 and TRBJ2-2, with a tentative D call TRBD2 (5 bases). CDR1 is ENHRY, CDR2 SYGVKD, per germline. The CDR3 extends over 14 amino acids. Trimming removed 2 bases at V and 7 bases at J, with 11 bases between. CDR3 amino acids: CAISERLANGELFF. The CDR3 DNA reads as TGTGCCATCAGTGAGAGGCTAGCTAACGGGGAGCTGTTTTTT.

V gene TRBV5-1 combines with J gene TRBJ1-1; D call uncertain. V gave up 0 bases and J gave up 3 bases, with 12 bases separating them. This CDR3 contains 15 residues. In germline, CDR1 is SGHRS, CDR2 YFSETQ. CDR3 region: CASSLDRYTDTEAFF. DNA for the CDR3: TGCGCCAGCAGCTTGGATCGGTATACGGACACTGAAGCTTTCTTT.

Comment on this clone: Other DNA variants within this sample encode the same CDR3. CDR3 sequence reads: CASSRQNTEAFF. In DNA, the CDR3 is TGTGCCAGCTCCCGACAGAACACTGAAGCTTTCTTT. The chain recombines TRBV2 with TRBJ1-1; D is unclear. Per the germline V gene, CDR1 is SNHLY and CDR2 is FYNNEI. The CDR3 loop spans 12 amino acids. Between the trimmed V and J ends, which lost 8 bases and 1 base, there was a span of 8 bases. Full variable domain (outside the CDR3, taken from reference TRBV2 and TRBJ1-1): EPEVTQTPSHQVTQMGQEVILRCVPISNHLYFYWYRQILGQKVEFLVSFYNNEISEKSEIFDDQFSVERPDGSNFTLKIRSTKLEDSAMYFCASSRQNTEAFFGQGTRLTVV.

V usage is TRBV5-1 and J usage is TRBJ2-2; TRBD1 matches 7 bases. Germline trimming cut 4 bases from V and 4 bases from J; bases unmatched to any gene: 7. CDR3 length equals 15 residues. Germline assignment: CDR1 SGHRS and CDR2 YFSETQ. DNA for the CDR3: TGCGCCAGCAGCCCGGGACAGACTCTCACCGGGGAGCTGTTTTTT. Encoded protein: CASSPGQTLTGELFF.

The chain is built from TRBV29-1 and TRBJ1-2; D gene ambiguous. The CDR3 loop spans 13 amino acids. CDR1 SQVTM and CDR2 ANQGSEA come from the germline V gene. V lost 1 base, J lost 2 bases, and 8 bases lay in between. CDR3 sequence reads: CSVEAPGNYGYTF. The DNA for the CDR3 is TGCAGCGTTGAAGCCCCAGGCAACTATGGCTACACCTTC.

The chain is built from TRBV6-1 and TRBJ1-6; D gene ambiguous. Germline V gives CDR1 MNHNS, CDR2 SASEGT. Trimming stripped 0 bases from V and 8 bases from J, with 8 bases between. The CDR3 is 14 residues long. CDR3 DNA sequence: TGTGCCAGCAGTGAAGCTGAACAGCATTCACCCCTCCACTTT. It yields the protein CASSEAEQHSPLHF.

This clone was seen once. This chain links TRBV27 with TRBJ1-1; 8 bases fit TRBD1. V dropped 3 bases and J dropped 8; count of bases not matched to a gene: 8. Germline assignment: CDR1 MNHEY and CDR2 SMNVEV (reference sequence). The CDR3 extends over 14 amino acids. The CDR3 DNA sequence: TGTGCCAGCAGTTTCATGACAGGGGCCCAAGAAGCTTTCTTT. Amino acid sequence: CASSFMTGAQEAFF.

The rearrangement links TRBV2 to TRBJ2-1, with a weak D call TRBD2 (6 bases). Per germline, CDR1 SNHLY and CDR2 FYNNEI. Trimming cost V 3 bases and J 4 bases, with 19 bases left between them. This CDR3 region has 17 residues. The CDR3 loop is CASSDREGGDQYNEQFF. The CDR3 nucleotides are TGTGCCAGCAGTGACCGCGAAGGAGGGGACCAGTACAATGAGCAGTTCTTC.

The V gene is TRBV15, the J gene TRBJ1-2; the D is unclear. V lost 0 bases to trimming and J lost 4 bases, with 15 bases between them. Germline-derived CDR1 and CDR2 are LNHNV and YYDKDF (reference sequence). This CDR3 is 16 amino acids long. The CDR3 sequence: CATSRDLGSGSYGYTF. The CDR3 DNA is TGTGCCACCAGCAGAGATCTGGGCAGCGGATCCTATGGCTACACCTTC.

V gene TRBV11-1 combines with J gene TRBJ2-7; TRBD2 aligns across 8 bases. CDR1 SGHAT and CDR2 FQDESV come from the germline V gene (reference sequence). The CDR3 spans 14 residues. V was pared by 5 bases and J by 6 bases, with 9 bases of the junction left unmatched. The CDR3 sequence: CASSLEGLAVEQYF. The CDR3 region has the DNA TGTGCCAGCAGCCTAGAAGGACTAGCCGTCGAGCAGTACTTC.

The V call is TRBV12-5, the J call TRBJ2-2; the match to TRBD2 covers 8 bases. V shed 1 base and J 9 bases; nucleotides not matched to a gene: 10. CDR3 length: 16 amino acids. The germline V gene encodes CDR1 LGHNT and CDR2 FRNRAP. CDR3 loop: CASGLGLAGPRRELFF. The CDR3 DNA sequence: TGTGCTAGTGGTTTGGGGCTAGCGGGCCCTAGGAGGGAGCTGTTTTTT.

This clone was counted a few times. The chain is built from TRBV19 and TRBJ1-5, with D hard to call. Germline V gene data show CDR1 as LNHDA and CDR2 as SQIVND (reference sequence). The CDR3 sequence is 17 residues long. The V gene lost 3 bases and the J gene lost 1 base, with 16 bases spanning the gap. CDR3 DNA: TGTGCCAGTAGTATTTCCCAGCGGAGAGGGAGCAATCAGCCCCAGCATTTT. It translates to CASSISQRRGSNQPQHF. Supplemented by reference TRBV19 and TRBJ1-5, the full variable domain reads DGGITQSPKYLFRKEGQNVTLSCEQNLNHDAMYWYRQDPGQGLRLIYYSQIVNDFQKGDIAEGYSVSREKKESFPLTVTSAQKNPTAFYLCASSISQRRGSNQPQHFGDGTRLSIL.

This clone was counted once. CDR3 sequence: CAWNSGTANQQYF. The CDR3 DNA reads TGTGCCTGGAATTCGGGGACAGCGAATCAGCAGTACTTC. J is TRBJ2-7 and V is TRBV30; TRBD1 matches at 7 bases. Unmatched junction bases numbered 11, after V lost 4 bases and J lost 8 bases. The germline CDR1 and CDR2 sequences are GTSNPN and SVGIG (reference sequence). CDR3 size: 13 residues.

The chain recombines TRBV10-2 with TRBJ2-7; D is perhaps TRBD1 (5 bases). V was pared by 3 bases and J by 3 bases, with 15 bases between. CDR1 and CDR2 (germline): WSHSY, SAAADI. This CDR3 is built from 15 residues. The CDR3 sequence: CASSDGSLGVYEQYF. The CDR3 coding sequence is TGCGCCAGCAGTGATGGTAGTTTAGGGGTCTACGAGCAGTACTTC.

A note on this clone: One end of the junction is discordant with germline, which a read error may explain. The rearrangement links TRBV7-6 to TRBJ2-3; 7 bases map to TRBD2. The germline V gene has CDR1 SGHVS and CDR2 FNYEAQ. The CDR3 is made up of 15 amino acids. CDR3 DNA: TGTGCCAGCAGCGTAGCTAGCGGAGAGGCAGATACGCAGTATTTT. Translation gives CASSVASGEADTQYF.

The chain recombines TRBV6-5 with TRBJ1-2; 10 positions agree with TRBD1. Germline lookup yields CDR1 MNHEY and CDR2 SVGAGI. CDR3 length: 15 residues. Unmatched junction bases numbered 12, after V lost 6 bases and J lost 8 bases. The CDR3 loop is CASRPGTGASGGYTF. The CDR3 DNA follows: TGTGCCAGCAGACCCGGGACAGGGGCGTCGGGAGGCTACACCTTC.

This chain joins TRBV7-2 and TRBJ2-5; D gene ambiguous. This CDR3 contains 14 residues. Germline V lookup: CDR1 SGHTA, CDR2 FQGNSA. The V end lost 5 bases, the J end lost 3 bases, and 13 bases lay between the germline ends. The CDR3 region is CASSHYVQKETQYF. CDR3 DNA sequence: TGTGCCAGCAGCCATTACGTACAGAAAGAGACCCAGTACTTC.

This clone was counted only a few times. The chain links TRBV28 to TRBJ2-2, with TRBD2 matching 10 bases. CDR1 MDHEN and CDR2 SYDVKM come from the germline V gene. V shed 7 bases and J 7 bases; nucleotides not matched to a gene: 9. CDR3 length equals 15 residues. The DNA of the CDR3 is TGTGCCAGCACGGTTCTAGCGGGAGTTGGCGGGGAGCTGTTTTTT. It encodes CASTVLAGVGGELFF.

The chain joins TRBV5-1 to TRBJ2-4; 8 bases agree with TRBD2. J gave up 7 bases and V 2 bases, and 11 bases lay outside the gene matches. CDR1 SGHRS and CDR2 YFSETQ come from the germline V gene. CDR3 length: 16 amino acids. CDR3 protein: CASSLGLQPGGNIQYF. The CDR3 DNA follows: TGCGCCAGCAGCTTAGGTCTACAGCCGGGGGGGAACATTCAGTACTTC.

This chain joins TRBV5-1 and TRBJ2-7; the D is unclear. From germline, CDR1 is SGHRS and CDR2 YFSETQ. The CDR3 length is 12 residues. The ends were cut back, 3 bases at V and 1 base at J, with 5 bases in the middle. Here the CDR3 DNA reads TGCGCCAGCAGCTCGACATCCTACGAGCAGTACTTC. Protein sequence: CASSSTSYEQYF.

The CDR3 nucleotides read TGTGCCACCGTGGGGGGGACAGGGGAGACCGGGGAGCTGTTTTTT. It codes for CATVGGTGETGELFF. The chain combines TRBV19 with TRBJ2-2; 10 nucleotides agree with TRBD1. The CDR3 extends over 15 amino acids. V trimming: 10 bases; J trimming: 5 bases; junction bases outside the gene matches: 10. The V gene's germline CDR1 is LNHDA and CDR2 SQIVND (reference sequence).

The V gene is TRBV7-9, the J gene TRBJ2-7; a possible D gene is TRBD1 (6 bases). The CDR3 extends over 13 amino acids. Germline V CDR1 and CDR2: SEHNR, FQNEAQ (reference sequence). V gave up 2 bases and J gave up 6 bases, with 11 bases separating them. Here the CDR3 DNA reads TGTGCCAGCAGCTTAAGTCAGGGGTTCGAGCAGTACTTC. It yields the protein CASSLSQGFEQYF.

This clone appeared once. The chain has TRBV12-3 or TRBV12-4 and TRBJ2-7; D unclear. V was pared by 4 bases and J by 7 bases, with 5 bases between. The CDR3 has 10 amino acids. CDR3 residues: CASSSSEQYF. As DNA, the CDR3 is TGTGCCAGCAGTTCCTCGGAGCAGTACTTC.